This TCR beta chain was recovered during a study of radiation and T cells in renal cell carcinoma. Overall study results and limits: From baseline, blood top tumor clonotypes peaked at 2 weeks post-radiation. No pretreatment tumor biopsies were available for baseline clonotypes.

Sequencing used immunoSEQ multiplex PCR; TCRdb keeps in-frame clones, though not all of them. The repertoire holds about 95,000 clones, with 75% to 90% as singletons. Of note for this clone: Its antigen is not known.

Time point indicated: baseline pretreatment blood. Documented treatment: 15 Gy SBRT to primary tumor, nephrectomy 4 weeks later. The patient's renal cell carcinoma had clear cell pathology. The V end lost 1 base, the J end lost 7 bases, and 10 bases lay between the germline ends. The CDR3 is 13 residues long. Germline assignment: CDR1 SGHNT and CDR2 YENEEA. The clonotype was recovered from a man aged 50-60 years with renal cell carcinoma. Specimen: blood, collected from a patient whose treatment included radiotherapy and nephrectomy. V usage is TRBV11-3 and J usage is TRBJ1-1; no firm D call. CDR3 amino acids: CASSLGRTGEAFF. The CDR3 region has the DNA TGTGCCAGCAGCTTAGGCCGCACCGGTGAAGCTTTCTTT.